The 18 T cell receptor beta chains below come from one sample, sequenced in a study of identical twins. Each CDR3 protein gets one entry after TCRdb re-called the 5' RACE reads with MiXCR. The data contain about 660,000 distinct CDR3 sequences, 8.6% of them singletons. These data were also reused for a study on yellow fever vaccine responses in identical twins.

Sequencing was done on a sample of PBMCs. The receptors were gathered from a woman aged 18 to 35 in good health.

V usage is TRBV4-3 and J usage is TRBJ1-2; no reliable D call. With 0 bases removed from V and 4 bases from J, the gap between germline ends came to 15 bases. This CDR3 spans 16 amino acids. Per germline, CDR1 LGHNA and CDR2 YSLEER. The CDR3 here is CASSQELAALGYGYTF. The CDR3 bases are TGCGCCAGCAGCCAAGAATTGGCAGCGCTAGGCTATGGCTACACCTTC.

This clonotype was seen many times. V and J are TRBV5-6 and TRBJ2-2; 7 bases match TRBD2. The CDR3 sequence is 18 residues long. Germline V lookup: CDR1 SGHDT, CDR2 YYEEEE. V lost 1 base to trimming and J lost 4 bases; unmatched junction nucleotides: 13. The CDR3 DNA is TGTGCCAGCAGCTTGTCGTTGAGCGGGACGCGAAGCACCGGGGAGCTGTTTTTT. It yields the protein CASSLSLSGTRSTGELFF.

The V and J genes are TRBV6-1 and TRBJ1-6, with D possibly matching TRBD1 (6 bases). The germline gives CDR1 MNHNS, CDR2 SASEGT. The CDR3 length is 16 residues. V shed 2 bases and J shed 10 bases, with 18 bases lying between them. The CDR3 sequence: CASSEYPTGERSPLHF. CDR3 bases: TGTGCCAGCAGTGAATATCCGACAGGAGAGCGGTCACCCCTCCACTTT.

This clonotype was found many times. The chain recombines TRBV20-1 with TRBJ2-7; 9 bases fit TRBD2. The V and J ends lost 5 bases and 3 bases, in that order; junction bases with no gene match: 11. The CDR3 length is 15 residues. Germline assignment: CDR1 DFQATT and CDR2 SNEGSKA (reference sequence). CDR3 DNA sequence: TGCAGTGCTGAGGATAGCGGGAGATTGGGCTACGAGCAGTACTTC. Translated: CSAEDSGRLGYEQYF.

This clonotype was seen at least ten times. The CDR3 nucleotides read TGCGCCAGCAGCTTCGGGCGGGGGACAGATACGCAGTATTTT. It specifies CASSFGRGTDTQYF. This sequence joins TRBV5-1 and TRBJ2-3; TRBD2 agrees at 7 bases. From germline, CDR1 is SGHRS and CDR2 YFSETQ. This CDR3 contains 14 residues. After removal of 2 bases from V and 3 bases from J, the junction contained 3 bases not matched to a gene.

In its sample, this clonotype was seen a few times. The rearrangement joins TRBV20-1 to TRBJ2-3; weak D call: TRBD2 (6 bases). This CDR3 is built from 15 residues. Germline V gives CDR1 DFQATT, CDR2 SNEGSKA (reference sequence). Trimming shortened V by 5 bases and J by 5 bases, and 20 bases separated the two germline ends. DNA of the CDR3: TGCAGTGCTCATCCGCTACGGGACTTGATAGATACGCAGTATTTT. This codes for CSAHPLRDLIDTQYF.

This clonotype came up a few times. This chain links TRBV20-1 with TRBJ2-5; tentative D call: TRBD2 (5 bases). The V gene lost 7 bases and the J gene lost 4 bases, with 19 bases spanning the gap. This CDR3 has 14 amino acids. Per germline, CDR1 DFQATT and CDR2 SNEGSKA (reference sequence). CDR3 bases: TGCAGTGGGGAGCGGACGTTCGAACGAGAGACCCAGTACTTC. Protein sequence: CSGERTFERETQYF.

This chain links TRBV27 with TRBJ2-5; 9 nucleotides line up with TRBD1. Germline V gene sequence: CDR1 MNHEY, CDR2 SMNVEV (reference sequence). J was trimmed by 4 bases and V by 5 bases; bases with no gene match: 5. This CDR3 is built from 14 residues. The CDR3 region has the DNA TGTGCCAGCAGTCGACAGGGGGGATTAGAGACCCAGTACTTC. Translated, it gives CASSRQGGLETQYF.

The V and J genes are TRBV19 and TRBJ2-6; 7 nucleotides match TRBD1. The CDR3 covers 15 residues. Per the germline V gene, CDR1 is LNHDA and CDR2 is SQIVND (reference sequence). The V segment lost 6 bases and the J segment 4 bases; nucleotides outside the gene matches: 6. DNA of the CDR3: TGTGCCAGTAGAGAGGGGGCGGCCGGGGCCAACGTCCTGACTTTC. Translation gives CASREGAAGANVLTF.

This chain links TRBV28 with TRBJ2-1; maybe TRBD2 (7 bases). The germline V gene has CDR1 MDHEN and CDR2 SYDVKM. Trimming took off 11 bases at V and 1 base at J, with 18 bases between the two ends. CDR3 length: 15 residues. As DNA, the CDR3 is TGTGCCTCCAAGAGAGGGGGGGCTTCCTACAATGAGCAGTTCTTC. Amino acid sequence: CASKRGGASYNEQFF.

This rearrangement joins TRBV12-5 to TRBJ2-3, with TRBD1 identical over 7 bases. This CDR3 is built from 14 residues. V gave up 7 bases and J gave up 0 bases; unmatched junction bases: 4. Germline V CDR1 and CDR2: LGHNT, FRNRAP. CDR3 nucleotides: TGTGCTAGTGCTCCGGGACAGAGCACAGATACGCAGTATTTT. It translates to CASAPGQSTDTQYF. Full variable domain (outside the CDR3, taken from reference TRBV12-5 and TRBJ2-3): DARVTQTPRHKVTEMGQEVTMRCQPILGHNTVFWYRQTMMQGLELLAYFRNRAPLDDSGMPKDRFSAEMPDATLATLKIQPSEPRDSAVYFCASAPGQSTDTQYFGPGTRLTVL.

This clonotype was counted many times. J is TRBJ2-1 and V is TRBV7-9; the match to TRBD2 covers 7 bases. V trimming: 2 bases; J trimming: 10 bases; junction bases outside the gene matches: 14. This CDR3 is built from 16 residues. CDR1 is SEHNR and CDR2 is FQNEAQ in the germline V gene (reference sequence). CDR3 in DNA: TGTGCCAGCAGCTTATGTGCGGGAGTGAATTGTAGGGAGCAGTTCTTC. This gives the protein CASSLCAGVNCREQFF.

The chain links TRBV15 to TRBJ2-5; D might be TRBD1 or TRBD2, each matching 5 bases. The CDR3 is 16 residues long. Germline CDR1 is LNHNV and CDR2 is YYDKDF (reference sequence). The V and J ends lost 0 bases and 5 bases respectively, with 16 bases between them. The DNA for the CDR3 is TGTGCCACCAGCAGAGATCGGATAGGCTGGGGGGAGACCCAGTACTTC. Translating it yields CATSRDRIGWGETQYF.

The rearrangement links TRBV20-1 to TRBJ2-3; D remains ambiguous. The germline V and J ends were trimmed by 0 bases and 5 bases, with 21 bases remaining between them. Per germline, CDR1 DFQATT and CDR2 SNEGSKA (reference sequence). CDR3 length equals 17 residues. The CDR3 here is CSAREIRSRASLDTQYF. Here the CDR3 DNA reads TGCAGTGCTAGAGAAATCCGGAGTAGGGCATCTTTAGATACGCAGTATTTT.

This clonotype was found a few times. The rearrangement joins TRBV24-1 to TRBJ2-3; the D gene could be TRBD1 or TRBD2 (5 bases each). Germline V gene data show CDR1 as KGHDR and CDR2 as SFDVKD. Trimming removed 2 bases from V and 5 bases from J, with 13 bases in between. The CDR3 loop spans 15 amino acids. CDR3 DNA sequence: TGTGCCACCAGTGATTATCGAGGGGCCTTAGATACGCAGTATTTT. This gives the protein CATSDYRGALDTQYF.

V gene TRBV4-2 combines with J gene TRBJ2-5; TRBD1 matches at 10 bases. The J segment lost 9 bases and the V segment lost 4 bases, leaving 8 bases of the junction unmatched. Looked up from germline, CDR1 is LGHNA and CDR2 is YNFKEQ. The CDR3 has 14 amino acids. CDR3 DNA: TGTGCCAGCAGCCTAGAGGGGGGGACAGGGGCCCAGTACTTC. Amino acids: CASSLEGGTGAQYF.

In this sample, this clonotype turned up many times. This rearrangement joins TRBV3-1 to TRBJ2-2, with a tentative D call TRBD1 (5 bases). The V gene lost 0 bases and the J gene lost 2 bases, with 19 bases spanning the gap. Germline V gene lookup returns CDR1 LGHDT and CDR2 YNNKEL (reference sequence). The CDR3 runs 19 residues. This CDR3 is CASSQEGEAKKENTGELFF. The DNA for the CDR3 is TGTGCCAGCAGCCAAGAAGGGGAAGCAAAGAAGGAAAACACCGGGGAGCTGTTTTTT.

This clonotype was detected only a few times. This chain uses TRBV7-9 with TRBJ2-5; D unresolved. The CDR3 extends over 14 amino acids. The germline V gene has CDR1 SEHNR and CDR2 FQNEAQ (reference sequence). V dropped 0 bases and J dropped 3 bases, with 8 bases sitting between them. CDR3 in amino acids: CASSLARLEETQYF. The DNA of the CDR3 is TGTGCCAGCAGCTTAGCTCGTTTAGAAGAGACCCAGTACTTC.